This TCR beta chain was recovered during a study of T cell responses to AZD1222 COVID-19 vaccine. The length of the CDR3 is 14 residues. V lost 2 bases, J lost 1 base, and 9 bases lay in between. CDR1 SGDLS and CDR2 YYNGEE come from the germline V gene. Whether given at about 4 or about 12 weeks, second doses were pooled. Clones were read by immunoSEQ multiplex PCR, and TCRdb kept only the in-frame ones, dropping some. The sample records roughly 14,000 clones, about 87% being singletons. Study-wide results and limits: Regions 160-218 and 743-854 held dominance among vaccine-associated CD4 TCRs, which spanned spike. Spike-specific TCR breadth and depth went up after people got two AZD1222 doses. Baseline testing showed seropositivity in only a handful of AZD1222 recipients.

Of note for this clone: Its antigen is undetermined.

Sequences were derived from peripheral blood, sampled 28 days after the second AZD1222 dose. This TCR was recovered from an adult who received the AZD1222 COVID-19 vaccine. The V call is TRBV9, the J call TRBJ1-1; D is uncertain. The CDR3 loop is CASSVRGQNTEAFF. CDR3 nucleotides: TGTGCCAGCAGCGTCCGAGGGCAGAACACTGAAGCTTTCTTT.